Listed below are T cell receptor beta chains from one sample, sequenced in a study of blood T cell repertoires in COVID-19. The assay was immunoSEQ multiplex PCR, and TCRdb's table has in-frame clones only and misses some. The data contain more than 150,000 clones, 86% of them singletons. The sequenced sample consisted of peripheral blood. The source of these receptors is a man aged 45-60 years with active or convalescent COVID-19. CDR3s include the opening cysteine and the closing phenylalanine or tryptophan. The D gene is left open where the match is weak. Clone sizes are given selectively: once, few, many, or a class where the clone is expanded.

NA,TRBJ2-7,NA,TRBV4-1,TGCGCCAGCAGCCAACTCGGACTAAACGAGCAGTACTTC,CASSQLGLNEQYF
NA,TRBJ1-1,NA,TRBV19,TGTGCCAGTAGTATAGCGGCGACGGGAAGATTGAACACTGAAGCTTTCTTT,CASSIAATGRLNTEAFF
TRBD1,TRBJ2-2,NA,TRBV7-3,TGTGCCAGCAGCTTGACAGGGGCGGACACCGGGGAGCTGTTTTTT,CASSLTGADTGELFF
TRBD1,TRBJ2-7,NA,TRBV2,TGTGCCAGCAGCGGGACAGGGGCTATATACGAGCAGTACTTC,CASSGTGAIYEQYF
TRBD1,TRBJ1-4,NA,TRBV6-1,TGTGCCAGCAGTGCCAGAATGGGACAGGGACATGAAAAACTGTTTTTT,CASSARMGQGHEKLFF
NA,TRBJ1-2,NA,TRBV21-1,TGTGCCAGCAGCCTCCCCGGGGGAGATGGCTACACCTTC,CASSLPGGDGYTF
NA,TRBJ1-5,NA,TRBV19,TGTGCCAGTAGTATGGTCGAGGGTCAGCCCCAGCATTTT,CASSMVEGQPQHF
NA,TRBJ2-2,NA,TRBV7-3,TGTGCCAGCAGCTCGGGAGGACAGGGCGGCACCGGGGAGCTGTTTTTT,CASSSGGQGGTGELFF
NA,TRBJ2-2,once,TRBV21-1,TGTGCCAGCAGCAAAGACTTGGCTAGCGGGGGCCGAGGTTGGCTCGGGGAGCTGTTTTTT,CASSKDLASGGRGWLGELFF
NA,TRBJ1-1,NA,TRBV5-1,TGCGCCAGCAGCTTGGGAGGGGGCACTGAAGCTTTCTTT,CASSLGGGTEAFF
TRBD1,TRBJ1-4,NA,TRBV5-5,TGTGCCAGCAGCCTACCAAGACAGGGTGGTGAAAAACTGTTTTTT,CASSLPRQGGEKLFF
TRBD1,TRBJ2-4,NA,TRBV7-3,TGTGCCAGCAGCCGGACAGGGGATCCGGCCAAAAACATTCAGTACTTC,CASSRTGDPAKNIQYF
NA,TRBJ1-1,NA,TRBV4-3,TGCGCCAGCAGCCAAGGAAGACTTAACACTGAAGCTTTCTTT,CASSQGRLNTEAFF
TRBD1,TRBJ1-4,NA,TRBV15,TGTGCCACCAGCCTAGGGACAGTCGTGGATGAAAAACTGTTTTTT,CATSLGTVVDEKLFF
TRBD1,TRBJ2-3,NA,TRBV9,TGTGCCAGCAGCGTCTGGACAGGCCCAGATACGCAGTATTTT,CASSVWTGPDTQYF
NA,TRBJ1-4,NA,TRBV27,TGTGCCAGCAGTTTAGCGGGTAGTAATGAAAAACTGTTTTTT,CASSLAGSNEKLFF
TRBD2,TRBJ2-5,NA,TRBV7-2,TGTGCCAGCAGCCCCCGACTAGCGGGGGGGCGAGAGACCCAGTACTTC,CASSPRLAGGRETQYF
NA,TRBJ2-3,NA,TRBV24-1,TGTGCCACCAGTGAAACACAGGGCACAGATACGCAGTATTTT,CATSETQGTDTQYF
TRBD2,TRBJ2-2,NA,TRBV4-3,TGCGCCAGCAGCCTAAATAGCGGGGGGAACACCGGGGAGCTGTTTTTT,CASSLNSGGNTGELFF
TRBD2,TRBJ2-2,NA,TRBV5-4,TGTGCCAGCAGCCCTGCCAGCGGGAGAGTAACCGGGGAGCTGTTTTTT,CASSPASGRVTGELFF
NA,TRBJ1-4,NA,TRBV7-2,TGTGCCAGCAGCTTAAACGGGGGAAGGGGTGAAAAACTGTTTTTT,CASSLNGGRGEKLFF
TRBD2,TRBJ2-1,NA,TRBV19,TGTGCCAGTACGGTAGCGGGGTCACGGGGTGAGCAGTTCTTC,CASTVAGSRGEQFF
TRBD1,TRBJ1-2,NA,TRBV18,TGTGCCAGCTCCCGGGACAGAGAAGATTTCGGCTATGGCTACACCTTC,CASSRDREDFGYGYTF
NA,TRBJ2-2,NA,TRBV9,TGTGCCAGCAGCGTAGATCCGGACACCGGGGAGCTGTTTTTT,CASSVDPDTGELFF
NA,TRBJ2-6,once,TRBV11-2,TGTGCCAGCAGCTTAGGGGCAGCCTACTCTGGGGCCAACGTCCTGACTTTC,CASSLGAAYSGANVLTF
NA,TRBJ1-1,NA,TRBV28,TGTGCCAGCGTTGGGGGGGGGACTGAAGCTTTCTTT,CASVGGGTEAFF
NA,TRBJ1-6,NA,TRBV10-1,TGCGCCAGCAGCGGGCTAACGGGGAGGAATTCACCCCTCCACTTT,CASSGLTGRNSPLHF
NA,TRBJ2-3,NA,TRBV7-2,TGTGCCAGCAGCTTAGGCAGGCGGGGATATGGGACAGATACGCAGTATTTT,CASSLGRRGYGTDTQYF
NA,TRBJ2-2,NA,TRBV9,TGTGCCAGCAGCGTAGATTCAGTTTGGGGAGAGACTTTGGCCGGGGAGCTGTTTTTT,CASSVDSVWGETLAGELFF
NA,TRBJ1-1,NA,TRBV3-1/TRBV3-2,TGTGCCAGCACCCCTTCTTATGGGGCCACTGAAGCTTTCTTT,CASTPSYGATEAFF
NA,TRBJ1-4,NA,TRBV15,TGTGCCACCAGCAGATGGGCTGATAATGAAAAACTGTTTTTT,CATSRWADNEKLFF
TRBD2,TRBJ2-1,NA,TRBV9,TGTGCCAGCAGCGTGAGCGGGGGGGAGTACAATGAGCAGTTCTTC,CASSVSGGEYNEQFF
NA,TRBJ1-1,NA,TRBV5-8,TGTGCCAGCAGATTAGGACAGAGGAACACTGAAGCTTTCTTT,CASRLGQRNTEAFF
TRBD2,TRBJ2-7,once,TRBV9,TGTGCCAGCAGCGCTGGCGCTAGCGGGACGTACGAGCAGTACTTC,CASSAGASGTYEQYF
NA,TRBJ2-4,NA,TRBV7-9,TGTGCCAGCAGCTTGACAGGCCCGGCCCTAGCCAAAAACATTCAGTACTTC,CASSLTGPALAKNIQYF
TRBD1,TRBJ1-2,NA,TRBV6-5,TGTGCCAGCAGGGGGGACAGAGCTAACTATGGCTACACCTTC,CASRGDRANYGYTF
NA,TRBJ1-2,NA,TRBV7-2,TGTGCCAGCAGCTTAGGTCCAGGGGACGCGGGCGGCTACACCTTC,CASSLGPGDAGGYTF
NA,TRBJ1-5,few,TRBV5-1,TGCGCCAGCAGCCCAAACGGGGAAGCGGGGCAGCCCCAGCATTTT,CASSPNGEAGQPQHF
TRBD1,TRBJ1-1,NA,TRBV9,TGTGCCAGCAGCGTAGAGGGGGCGCGTACTGAAGCTTTCTTT,CASSVEGARTEAFF
TRBD2,TRBJ2-1,NA,TRBV7-2,TGTGCCAGCAGTCGACAGACTAGCGGGACCTACAATGAGCAGTTCTTC,CASSRQTSGTYNEQFF
NA,TRBJ1-6,NA,TRBV25-1,TGTGCCAGCAGTGAATTAATCTCTTCACCCCTCCACTTT,CASSELISSPLHF
TRBD2,TRBJ2-4,NA,TRBV5-1,TGCGCCAGCAGCCCGTCGGGGGGGATACTAGCCAAAAACATTCAGTACTTC,CASSPSGGILAKNIQYF
NA,TRBJ2-7,NA,TRBV28,TGTGCCAGCGGCCGCTACGAGCAGTACTTC,CASGRYEQYF
TRBD1,TRBJ1-5,NA,TRBV2,TGTGCCAGCTCCCAGGCGACAGGGAACGCGCAGCCCCAGCATTTT,CASSQATGNAQPQHF
NA,TRBJ2-1,NA,TRBV6-2/TRBV6-3,TGTGCCAGCAGTTACGGGGAGAACTCCTACAATGAGCAGTTCTTC,CASSYGENSYNEQFF
TRBD2,TRBJ2-1,NA,TRBV6-2/TRBV6-3,TGTGCCAGCAGTTGGACTAGCGGGGGGAGTTCGTTTTTAGGTGAGCAGTTCTTC,CASSWTSGGSSFLGEQFF
TRBD1,TRBJ1-4,NA,TRBV27,TGTGCCAGCAGTCCCTCTCGACAGGGAGTTTATGAAAAACTGTTTTTT,CASSPSRQGVYEKLFF
TRBD2,TRBJ2-1,NA,TRBV6-2/TRBV6-3,TGTGCCAGCAGTTACCGTGGGACTAGCGGGATCAGAGTTGATGAGCAGTTCTTC,CASSYRGTSGIRVDEQFF
NA,TRBJ1-6,NA,TRBV4-1,TGCGCCAGCAGCCAAGATCACGGGTCACCCCTCCACTTT,CASSQDHGSPLHF
TRBD1,TRBJ2-1,NA,TRBV3-1/TRBV3-2,TGTGCCAGCAGCCAGCGGACAGGGGGCTTCTACAATGAGCAGTTCTTC,CASSQRTGGFYNEQFF
NA,TRBJ1-2,once,TRBV7-2,TGTGCCAGCAGCTTAGGGGGGGTCAGAGCTAACTATGGCTACACCTTC,CASSLGGVRANYGYTF